These 13 T cell receptor beta chains were all obtained from the same sample, sequenced in a study of blood T cell repertoires in COVID-19 (dated by TCRdb to 2020 to 2021). Library generation was performed with the immunoSEQ multiplex PCR assay. As stored in TCRdb, this immuneACCESS dataset retains in-frame rearrangements with V and J assigned. A fraction of the clones does not appear; measured against another copy, unresolved V genes explain less than half of the discrepancy, and the remainder lacks a known reason. The sample table shows 30,000 to 40,000 clones, and approximately 86% are seen once. In total, the top ten clones hold less than 2% of the sample. Material: peripheral blood. These TCRs come from a man aged 45-65 years with active or convalescent COVID-19.

The genes are TRBV27 and TRBJ2-1; possible D gene TRBD2, 6 bases. Trimming pared 8 bases from V and 7 bases from J, leaving 27 bases between. CDR3 length: 17 residues. Germline-derived CDR1 and CDR2 are MNHEY and SMNVEV (reference sequence). CDR3 in amino acids: CASRGWGGGTGENEQFF. The DNA for the CDR3 is TGTGCCAGCCGGGGGTGGGGCGGCGGGACGGGCGAAAATGAGCAGTTCTTC.

The chain combines TRBV27 with TRBJ2-7; TRBD2 matches at 10 bases. Germline values: CDR1 MNHEY, CDR2 SMNVEV (reference sequence). V lost 4 bases, J lost 3 bases, and 9 bases stayed unmatched. CDR3 size: 16 residues. CDR3 in DNA: TGTGCCAGCAGTTCTTTAGCGGGGACTAGCGACTACGAGCAGTACTTC. The encoded protein is CASSSLAGTSDYEQYF.

The chain employs TRBV6-5 and TRBJ1-4, with 8 bases fitting TRBD1. Germline assignment: CDR1 MNHEY and CDR2 SVGAGI. J was trimmed by 6 bases and V by 4 bases; bases with no gene match: 4. The CDR3 loop spans 14 amino acids. The CDR3 DNA sequence: TGTGCCAGCAGTTGGGAACAGGGGGATGAAAAACTGTTTTTT. As protein: CASSWEQGDEKLFF.

This clone has only one observation. The chain employs TRBV7-9 and TRBJ2-1; D is unclear. The CDR3 length is 11 residues. CDR1 is SEHNR, CDR2 FQNEAQ, per germline (reference sequence). Trimming shortened V by 5 bases and J by 8 bases, and 7 bases separated the two germline ends. DNA for the CDR3: TGTGCCAGCAGCCCGTCCTATGAGCAGTTCTTC. The encoded protein is CASSPSYEQFF.

The chain links TRBV6-6 to TRBJ1-3, with a tentative D call TRBD1 (5 bases). The germline gives CDR1 MNHNY, CDR2 SVGAGI (reference sequence). The V and J ends lost 7 bases and 6 bases respectively, with 16 bases between them. This CDR3 is 14 amino acids long. CDR3 sequence: CASTPRGVQNTIYF. The CDR3 region has the DNA TGTGCCAGCACCCCCCGGGGGGTTCAAAACACCATATATTTT.

This clone appeared once. The chain is built from TRBV4-3 and TRBJ2-2; TRBD2 aligns across 11 bases. Trimming at V came to 0 bases and at J to 2 bases, leaving 5 bases not matched to a gene. The CDR3 covers 18 residues. Looked up from germline, CDR1 is LGHNA and CDR2 is YSLEER. CDR3 sequence: CASSQDLTSGSNTGELFF. The CDR3 coding sequence is TGCGCCAGCAGCCAAGATTTAACTAGCGGGAGTAACACCGGGGAGCTGTTTTTT.

The rearrangement uses TRBV28 and TRBJ1-2; TRBD1 matches at 8 bases. V dropped 6 bases and J dropped 3; count of bases not matched to a gene: 9. The CDR3 runs 15 residues. Germline CDR1 and CDR2: MDHEN and SYDVKM. DNA for the CDR3: TGTGCCAGCAGGACCCCAGGGGGCGAGGACTATGGCTACACCTTC. It is translated as CASRTPGGEDYGYTF.

DNA for the CDR3: TGTGCCAGCACCCCGGGACAGACTTCGGGGGAGCAGTACTTC. Its protein is CASTPGQTSGEQYF. The rearrangement uses TRBV28 and TRBJ2-7, with 7 bases identical to TRBD1. The CDR3 is 14 residues long. Trimming cost V 7 bases and J 7 bases; bases outside gene matches: 13. Germline values: CDR1 MDHEN, CDR2 SYDVKM.

The V and J genes are TRBV19 and TRBJ2-1; a weak D match, TRBD1 (6 bases). Trimming cost V 1 base and J 6 bases, with 13 bases left between them. The germline V gene encodes CDR1 LNHDA and CDR2 SQIVND (reference sequence). The length of the CDR3 is 15 residues. The CDR3 is CASSIGGQGPNEQFF. The DNA for the CDR3 is TGTGCCAGTAGTATAGGGGGCCAGGGGCCCAATGAGCAGTTCTTC.

V is TRBV30 and J is TRBJ1-2, with D possibly being TRBD1 (5 bases). The germline CDR1 and CDR2 sequences are GTSNPN and SVGIG (reference sequence). The CDR3 length is 13 residues. V lost 0 bases and J 8 bases, leaving 13 bases between the germline ends. The CDR3 loop reads CAWSVGGWRGYTF. Here the CDR3 DNA reads TGTGCCTGGAGTGTGGGGGGGTGGAGGGGCTACACCTTC.

The chain recombines TRBV13 with TRBJ2-7; TRBD1 agrees at 7 bases. The germline V gene has CDR1 PRHDT and CDR2 FYEKMQ (reference sequence). This CDR3 is 15 amino acids long. V shed 5 bases, J shed 5 bases, and the junction held 12 bases outside the gene matches. CDR3 bases: TGTGCCAGCAGCCTCCCGACAGGGAACTACGACGAGCAGTACTTC. It is translated as CASSLPTGNYDEQYF.

The chain links TRBV29-1 to TRBJ1-2, with D perhaps TRBD1 (6 bases). Germline V gives CDR1 SQVTM, CDR2 ANQGSEA. The CDR3 loop spans 16 amino acids. Trimming cost V 7 bases and J 3 bases, with 24 bases left between them. CDR3 nucleotides: TGCAGCGGGATGGGCCTACAGGGCGAGGGGTACTATGGCTACACCTTC. It yields the protein CSGMGLQGEGYYGYTF.

This clone was observed a single time. V usage is TRBV7-9 and J usage is TRBJ1-6; possible D gene TRBD1, 5 bases. There are 14 residues in the CDR3. V was clipped by 5 bases and J by 9 bases, with 14 bases between them. Germline CDR1 SEHNR, CDR2 FQNEAQ (reference sequence). This CDR3 is CASSNQGGVSPLHF. Here the CDR3 DNA reads TGTGCCAGCAGCAATCAGGGTGGGGTTTCACCCCTCCACTTT.